This TCR beta chain emerged from a study of beta chain features in type 1 diabetes. General observations from the study: For patients, the naive, central memory and Treg TCRB repertoires appeared more alike than for healthy donors. Patients with Type 1 diabetes showed moderately but significantly shorter TCRB CDR3s in all four CD4+ subsets.

A word on this clone: Its antigen remains unknown.

Germline loops: CDR1 LNHDA, CDR2 SQIVND (reference sequence). The CDR3 is made up of 15 amino acids. The V gene end was trimmed by 6 bases and the J gene end by 1 base; junction bases not matched to a gene: 8. Naive, central memory, regulatory and stem cell-like memory cells within the CD4+ compartment were sorted using CD45RO/CCR7/CD25/CD127/CD95/CD27. Expressed TCRB transcripts were sequenced after all isolated RNA was converted to cDNA. Assay used: immunoSEQ multiplex PCR; TCRdb lists only in-frame clones, some missing. The sample carries approximately 360,000 clones, 10% to 15% recorded once. The clonotype comes from a woman younger than 35 with type 1 diabetes. V is TRBV19 and J is TRBJ1-2; TRBD1 agrees at 7 bases. Sample: naive CD4+ T cells from blood. CDR3 region: CASRPTGTDNYGYTF. CDR3 in DNA: TGTGCCAGTAGGCCTACCGGGACAGATAACTATGGCTACACCTTC.